These 28 T cell receptor beta chains originate from one sample sequenced in a study of breast tumors, draining lymph nodes, adjacent tissues. One entry per CDR3 protein, called by TCRdb with MiXCR from the multiplex PCR reads. Of 270,000 or so distinct CDR3 sequences listed, around 30% are singletons. Samples came from axillary lymph nodes draining the breast cancer. The sample comprised axillary lymph node tissue. The receptors originated from a female donor with breast cancer. Some clones in this sample may be carry-over from other donors' samples.

Ten or more counts support this clonotype. The V and J genes are TRBV7-8 and TRBJ2-2; 11 nucleotides agree with TRBD2. From germline, CDR1 is SGHVS and CDR2 FQNEAQ. This CDR3 has 15 amino acids. Trimming cost V 4 bases and J 4 bases; bases outside gene matches: 2. The DNA for the CDR3 is TGTGCCAGCAGCTCGCTAGCGGGAGGCACCGGGGAGCTGTTTTTT. Translation gives CASSSLAGGTGELFF. The entire variable domain, with the rest obtained from reference TRBV7-8 and TRBJ2-2, is as follows: GAGVSQSPRYKVAKRGQDVALRCDPISGHVSLFWYQQALGQGPEFLTYFQNEAQLDKSGLPSDRFFAERPEGSVSTLKIQRTQQEDSAVYLCASSSLAGGTGELFFGEGSRLTVL.

This clonotype was seen ten or more times. V usage is TRBV10-1 and J usage is TRBJ2-5, with D hard to call. V dropped 0 bases and J dropped 4 bases, with 9 bases sitting between them. CDR1 is WNHNN and CDR2 is SYGVQD in the germline V gene (reference sequence). CDR3 length: 14 amino acids. The DNA for the CDR3 is TGCGCCAGCAGTGAGTCTTACAGCCGAGAGACCCAGTACTTC. Its translation is CASSESYSRETQYF.

Worth noting for this clonotype: The CDR3 does not end in the conserved phenylalanine or tryptophan, so this is likely a read error. The DNA is omitted, as the CDR3 cannot be located on it reliably, and the CDR3 follows TCRdb's listing. CDR3 sequence reads: CATEDRGTGELFL. The V and J genes are TRBV24-1 and TRBJ2-2; the D segment call TRBD1 is taken from the table without a DNA check. 13 amino acids form the CDR3, both terminal residues included. The germline gives CDR1 KGHDR, CDR2 SFDVKD.

The sample holds many counts of this clonotype. The chain employs TRBV7-3 and TRBJ2-3, with D uncertain. CDR3 length equals 13 residues. From germline, CDR1 is SGHTA and CDR2 FQGTGA. The V end lost 6 bases, the J end lost 4 bases, and 11 bases lay between the germline ends. CDR3 residues: CASSTGLADTQYF. Here the CDR3 DNA reads TGTGCCAGCAGTACTGGGTTGGCAGATACGCAGTATTTT. Together with reference TRBV7-3 and TRBJ2-3, the CDR3 gives the full variable domain: GAGVSQTPSNKVTEKGKYVELRCDPISGHTALYWYRQSLGQGPEFLIYFQGTGAADDSGLPNDRFFAVRPEGSVSTLKIQRTERGDSAVYLCASSTGLADTQYFGPGTRLTVL.

This clonotype has more than one count but fewer than ten. The CDR3 region has the DNA TGTGCCAGCAGCCCCGGACTAGCGGGAGAGCAGTTCTTC. It specifies CASSPGLAGEQFF. The chain couples TRBV27 to TRBJ2-1, with 12 bases aligning to TRBD2. With 6 bases clipped from V and 10 bases from J, the junction kept 4 bases outside the gene matches. Germline loops: CDR1 MNHEY, CDR2 SMNVEV (reference sequence). The CDR3 has 13 residues.

In the case of this clonotype: A clone one base away is much larger, so this may be a read error. The missing conserved phenylalanine or tryptophan at the end of this CDR3 makes a read error likely. This rearrangement joins TRBV7-3 to TRBJ2-3, with D perhaps given as TRBD1 or TRBD2 (5 bases each). The CDR3 has 14 amino acids. V lost 5 bases to trimming and J lost 0 bases, with 9 bases between them. Germline assignment: CDR1 SGHTA and CDR2 FQGTGA. The CDR3 region has the DNA TGTGCCAGCAGCCTATGGGACAGCACAGATACGCAGTATCTT. Translated: CASSLWDSTDTQYL.

This clonotype was observed a handful of times. A much larger clonotype is one base distant, so this may be a read error. V gene TRBV6-4 combines with J gene TRBJ2-2; D unresolved. Germline V gene data show CDR1 as MRHNA and CDR2 as SNTAGT. The CDR3 is made up of 14 amino acids. The CDR3 region has the DNA TGTGCCAGCAGTCACTCCATCCTTTCCGGGGAGCTGTTTTTT. It encodes CASSHSILSGELFF.

This clonotype was counted many times. The chain is built from TRBV6-7 and TRBJ1-6, with D possibly being TRBD1 (6 bases). TRBV6-7 is an open reading frame whose function is uncertain. Trimming stripped 5 bases from V and 7 bases from J, with 18 bases between. The length of the CDR3 is 16 residues. Written as DNA, the CDR3 is TGTGCCAGCAGTCACCCCACCCGTGGACAGAATTCACCCCTCCACTTT. This encodes CASSHPTRGQNSPLHF.

This sequence joins TRBV19 and TRBJ1-2; possible D gene TRBD1, 5 bases. The length of the CDR3 is 14 residues. Trimming shortened V by 4 bases and J by 8 bases, and 17 bases separated the two germline ends. Per the germline V gene, CDR1 is LNHDA and CDR2 is SQIVND (reference sequence). CDR3 in amino acids: CASSTSSGGEGYTF. CDR3 nucleotide sequence: TGTGCCAGTAGTACGTCTAGCGGGGGAGAAGGCTACACCTTC.

The CDR3 DNA is TGTGCCAGCAGTGAATGGGTTTGGGAGCAGTTCTTC. Its translation: CASSEWVWEQFF. The rearrangement links TRBV25-1 to TRBJ2-1; unclear D gene. Germline V gene sequence: CDR1 MGHDK, CDR2 SYGVNS. V was pared by 1 base and J by 10 bases, with 8 bases between. The CDR3 consists of 12 residues. The entire variable domain, with the rest obtained from reference TRBV25-1 and TRBJ2-1, is as follows: EADIYQTPRYLVIGTGKKITLECSQTMGHDKMYWYQQDPGMELHLIHYSYGVNSTEKGDLSSESTVSRIRTEHFPLTLESARPSHTSQYLCASSEWVWEQFFGPGTRLTVL.

This clonotype occurred many times. The chain uses TRBV9 and TRBJ1-4; D might be TRBD1 (5 bases). V dropped 0 bases and J dropped 3 bases, with 12 bases sitting between them. The CDR3 extends over 16 amino acids. Germline-derived CDR1 and CDR2 are SGDLS and YYNGEE. CDR3 protein: CASSVDPGGPNEKLFF. The CDR3 coding sequence is TGTGCCAGCAGCGTAGACCCGGGGGGTCCTAATGAAAAACTGTTTTTT.

There are many counts of this clonotype. The V gene is TRBV5-8, the J gene TRBJ2-5; D gene unclear. The CDR3 has 15 residues. Germline CDR1 is SGHTS and CDR2 is YDEGEE. The V and J ends lost 3 bases and 2 bases respectively, with 14 bases between them. CDR3 protein: CASSSPSGRQETQYF. CDR3 bases: TGTGCCAGCAGCTCTCCATCGGGCAGACAAGAGACCCAGTACTTC.

With regard to this clonotype: Given a much more abundant clone one base away, this may be a read error. The genes are TRBV7-2 and TRBJ2-1, with 9 bases fitting TRBD2. CDR3 size: 15 residues. Germline CDR1 is SGHTA and CDR2 is FQGNSA. Here the CDR3 reads CASSFKAGGNNERFF. CDR3 bases: TGTGCCAGCAGCTTTAAAGCGGGAGGCAACAATGAGCGGTTCTTC.

This clonotype appeared a few times. The genes are TRBV28 and TRBJ2-1, with a possible D match to TRBD1 (5 bases). The germline CDR1 and CDR2 sequences are MDHEN and SYDVKM. The ends were cut back, 3 bases at V and 7 bases at J, with 13 bases in the middle. The CDR3 sequence is 14 residues long. The CDR3 nucleotides read TGTGCCAGCAGTTTGTACAGGTTCTTGAATGAGCAGTTCTTC. It codes for CASSLYRFLNEQFF.

This clonotype was observed once. The V call is TRBV29-1, the J call TRBJ2-1; 7 nucleotides agree with TRBD1. The CDR3 has 17 residues. The V segment lost 6 bases and the J segment 3 bases; nucleotides outside the gene matches: 17. CDR1 is SQVTM, CDR2 ANQGSEA, per germline. The CDR3 region is CSVAGDSQDYRYNEQFF. In DNA form, the CDR3 reads TGCAGCGTCGCCGGGGACAGCCAAGATTACCGCTACAATGAGCAGTTCTTC.

This clonotype has at least ten counts. The chain has TRBV29-1 and TRBJ1-5, with TRBD1 identical over 8 bases. There are 12 residues in the CDR3. The germline V gene encodes CDR1 SQVTM and CDR2 ANQGSEA. J was trimmed by 4 bases and V by 6 bases; bases with no gene match: 2. CDR3: CSVRTGNQPQHF. CDR3 bases: TGCAGCGTGAGGACAGGGAATCAGCCCCAGCATTTT.

This clonotype was counted between two and nine times. The gene calls are TRBV19 and TRBJ2-1; 8 bases align to TRBD2. Germline V lookup: CDR1 LNHDA, CDR2 SQIVND (reference sequence). This CDR3 is built from 16 residues. The junction had 9 bases not matched to a gene; V was cut back by 5 bases and J by 3 bases. The CDR3 region has the DNA TGTGCCAGTAGTCAAACTAGCGGAGACCTCTACAATGAGCAGTTCTTC. It encodes CASSQTSGDLYNEQFF.

This clonotype occurred many times. The chain carries TRBV12-3 or TRBV12-4 and TRBJ2-1; TRBD2 agrees at 12 bases. J lost 1 base, V lost 5 bases, and 6 bases had no gene match. CDR3 length: 17 amino acids. The CDR3 loop is CASSLTSGRSSYNEQFF. CDR3 bases: TGTGCCAGCAGTCTTACTAGCGGGAGGTCGTCCTACAATGAGCAGTTCTTC.

This clonotype was seen a few times. A read error may produce the germline difference seen at one junction end. This chain connects TRBV14 to TRBJ2-5; TRBD2 aligns across 7 bases. The CDR3 runs to 14 residues. Germline loops: CDR1 SGHDN, CDR2 FVKESK. CDR3 coding DNA: TGTGCCAGCAGCCATCTAGCGGTGCAAGAGACCCAGTCCTTC. Protein sequence: CASSHLAVQETQSF. Looking up the rest from reference TRBV14 and TRBJ2-5 gives the full variable domain: EAGVTQFPSHSVIEKGQTVTLRCDPISGHDNLYWYRRVMGKEIKFLLHFVKESKQDESGMPNNRFLAERTGGTYSTLKVQPAELEDSGVYFCASSHLAVQETQSFGPGTRLLVL.

The rearrangement links TRBV7-8 to TRBJ2-7; 9 bases align to TRBD1. V shed 6 bases, J shed 4 bases, and the junction held 10 bases outside the gene matches. Germline V gene sequence: CDR1 SGHVS, CDR2 FQNEAQ. CDR3 length: 15 residues. The chain's CDR3 is CASRTGRDRVYEQYF. CDR3 DNA: TGTGCCAGCAGGACGGGACGGGACAGGGTATACGAGCAGTACTTC.

This chain links TRBV6-1 with TRBJ1-1; 9 nucleotides agree with TRBD1. The V gene end was trimmed by 7 bases and the J gene end by 4 bases; junction bases not matched to a gene: 10. Per germline, CDR1 MNHNS and CDR2 SASEGT. The CDR3 is 15 amino acids. DNA for the CDR3: TGTGCCAGCACCCCAATACAGGGGGCGGTCACTGAAGCTTTCTTT. Translated: CASTPIQGAVTEAFF.

Comments on this clonotype: This clone may be a read error of a much larger clone one base away. This chain uses TRBV6-1 with TRBJ2-1, with 7 bases fitting TRBD2. In germline, CDR1 is MNHNS, CDR2 SASEGT. Germline trimming cut 8 bases from V and 11 bases from J; bases unmatched to any gene: 18. The CDR3 extends over 15 amino acids. The CDR3 here is CASGRALGLAEKQFF. The CDR3 nucleotides read TGTGCCAGCGGGCGAGCACTGGGGCTAGCGGAAAAGCAGTTCTTC.

Concerning this clonotype itself: A much larger clone sits a single nucleotide away, making a read error possible. The V and J genes are TRBV7-9 and TRBJ2-7; 8 bases agree with TRBD2. The CDR3 runs 15 residues. Germline CDR1 SEHNR, CDR2 FQNEAQ (reference sequence). The CDR3 sequence: CASSLVLAGHYEQHF. The CDR3 bases are TGTGCCAGCAGCTTAGTCTTAGCGGGGCACTACGAGCAGCACTTC.

The rearrangement uses TRBV2 and TRBJ1-4, with a tentative D call TRBD1 (5 bases). With 7 bases removed from V and 2 bases from J, the gap between germline ends came to 20 bases. Germline V gives CDR1 SNHLY, CDR2 FYNNEI. This CDR3 is built from 17 residues. CDR3 DNA: TGTGCCAGCACCTCCCATGGGGGAATCGGCACTAATGAAAAACTGTTTTTT. Translated: CASTSHGGIGTNEKLFF.

This clonotype was counted many times. The gene calls are TRBV29-1 and TRBJ2-1; D ambiguous. Per the germline V gene, CDR1 is SQVTM and CDR2 is ANQGSEA. With 2 bases removed from V and 12 bases from J, the gap between germline ends came to 8 bases. This CDR3 contains 10 residues. The CDR3 DNA sequence: TGCAGCGTTGAAAGCCTGGGGCAGTTCTTC. Amino acid sequence: CSVESLGQFF.

V and J are TRBV2 and TRBJ1-4, with D unresolved. Trimming pared 7 bases from V and 5 bases from J, leaving 11 bases between. CDR1 is SNHLY and CDR2 is FYNNEI in the germline V gene. The CDR3 is made up of 13 amino acids. The CDR3 nucleotides read TGTGCCAGCACCCTTACCTTAAATGAAAAACTGTTTTTT. Amino acid sequence: CASTLTLNEKLFF.

Of note for this clonotype: Being one base from a much bigger clone, this may be a read error. The gene calls are TRBV6-5 and TRBJ1-4; 11 bases align to TRBD1. With 0 bases clipped from V and 10 bases from J, the junction kept 1 base outside the gene matches. The CDR3 is 14 residues long. CDR1 is MNHEY, CDR2 SVGAGI, per germline. CDR3 DNA sequence: TGTGCCAGCAGTTACTCGGGGACAGGGGGAAAACTGTTTTTT. Protein product: CASSYSGTGGKLFF.

J is TRBJ2-2 and V is TRBV7-3, with D perhaps matching TRBD2 (5 bases). CDR3 length equals 14 residues. CDR1 is SGHTA, CDR2 FQGTGA, per germline. Trimming left V 8 bases short and J 4 bases short, with 14 bases between. The CDR3 region has the DNA TGTGCCAGCGACCCGGGGTTGCCCACCGGGGAGCTGTTTTTT. Translating it yields CASDPGLPTGELFF.